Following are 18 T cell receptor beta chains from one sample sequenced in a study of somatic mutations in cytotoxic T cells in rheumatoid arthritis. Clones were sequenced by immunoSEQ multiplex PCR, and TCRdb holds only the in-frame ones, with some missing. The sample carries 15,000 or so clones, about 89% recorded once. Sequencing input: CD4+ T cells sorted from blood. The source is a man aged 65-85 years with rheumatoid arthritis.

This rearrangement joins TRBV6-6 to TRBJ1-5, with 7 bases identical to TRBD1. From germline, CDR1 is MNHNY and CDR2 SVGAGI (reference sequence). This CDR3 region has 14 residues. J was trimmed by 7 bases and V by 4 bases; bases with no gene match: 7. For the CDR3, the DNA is TGTGCCAGCAGTTCAATTGACAGGGACCAGCCCCAGCATTTT. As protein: CASSSIDRDQPQHF.

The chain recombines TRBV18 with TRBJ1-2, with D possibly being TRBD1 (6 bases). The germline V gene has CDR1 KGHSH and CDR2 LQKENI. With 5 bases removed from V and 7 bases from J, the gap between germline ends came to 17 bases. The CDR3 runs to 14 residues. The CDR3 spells CASSTNVYRAGYTF. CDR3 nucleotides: TGTGCCAGCTCAACGAACGTGTACAGGGCTGGCTACACCTTC.

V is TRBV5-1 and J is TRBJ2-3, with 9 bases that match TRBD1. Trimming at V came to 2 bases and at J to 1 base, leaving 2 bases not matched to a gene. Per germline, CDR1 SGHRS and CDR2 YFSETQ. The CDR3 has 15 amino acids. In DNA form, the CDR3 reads TGCGCCAGCAGCTTCCGACAGGGGGGCACAGATACGCAGTATTTT. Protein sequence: CASSFRQGGTDTQYF.

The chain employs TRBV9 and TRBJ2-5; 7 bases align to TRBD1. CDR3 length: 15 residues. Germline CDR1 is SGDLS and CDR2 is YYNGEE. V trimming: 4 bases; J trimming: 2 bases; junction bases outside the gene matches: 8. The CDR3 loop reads CASSLSGQAQETQYF. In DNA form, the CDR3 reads TGTGCCAGCAGCTTGTCCGGACAGGCGCAAGAGACCCAGTACTTC.

The CDR3 protein is CSVGNWTSGIFF. For the CDR3, the DNA is TGCAGCGTTGGGAACTGGACTAGCGGGATTTTCTTC. The genes are TRBV29-1 and TRBJ2-1, with TRBD2 matching over 12 bases. Germline trimming cut 4 bases from V and 16 bases from J; bases unmatched to any gene: 8. Germline lookup yields CDR1 SQVTM and CDR2 ANQGSEA. The CDR3 sequence is 12 residues long.

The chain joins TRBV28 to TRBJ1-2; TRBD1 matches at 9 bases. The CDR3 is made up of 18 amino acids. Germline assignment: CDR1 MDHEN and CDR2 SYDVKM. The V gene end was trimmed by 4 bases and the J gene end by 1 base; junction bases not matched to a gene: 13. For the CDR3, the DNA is TGTGCCAGCAGTTCCGCCCTGGACAGGGGTCGAAATAACTATGGCTACACCTTC. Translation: CASSSALDRGRNNYGYTF.

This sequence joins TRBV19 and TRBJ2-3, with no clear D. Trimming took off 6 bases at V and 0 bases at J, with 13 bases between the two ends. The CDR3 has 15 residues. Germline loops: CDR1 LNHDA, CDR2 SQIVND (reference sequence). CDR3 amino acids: CASSPSGFSTDTQYF. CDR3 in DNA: TGTGCCAGTAGCCCTTCCGGGTTCAGCACAGATACGCAGTATTTT.

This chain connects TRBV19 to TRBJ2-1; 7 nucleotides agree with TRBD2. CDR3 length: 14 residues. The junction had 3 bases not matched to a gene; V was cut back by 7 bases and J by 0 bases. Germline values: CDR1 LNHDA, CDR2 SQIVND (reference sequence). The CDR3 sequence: CASMSGASYNEQFF. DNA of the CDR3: TGTGCCAGTATGAGCGGGGCCTCCTACAATGAGCAGTTCTTC.

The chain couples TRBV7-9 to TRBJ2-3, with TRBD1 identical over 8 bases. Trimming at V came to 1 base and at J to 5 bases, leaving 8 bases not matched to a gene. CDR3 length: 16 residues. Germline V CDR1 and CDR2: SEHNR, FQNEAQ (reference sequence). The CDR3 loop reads CASSLVADTGGDTQYF. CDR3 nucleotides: TGTGCCAGCAGCTTAGTAGCAGATACAGGGGGAGATACGCAGTATTTT.

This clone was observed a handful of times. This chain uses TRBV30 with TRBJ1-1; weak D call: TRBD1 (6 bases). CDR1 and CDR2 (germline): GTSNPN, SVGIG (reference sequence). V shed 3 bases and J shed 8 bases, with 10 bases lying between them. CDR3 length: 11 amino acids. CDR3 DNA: TGTGCCTGGAGGGACAGACGAGAAGCTTTCTTT. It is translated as CAWRDRREAFF.

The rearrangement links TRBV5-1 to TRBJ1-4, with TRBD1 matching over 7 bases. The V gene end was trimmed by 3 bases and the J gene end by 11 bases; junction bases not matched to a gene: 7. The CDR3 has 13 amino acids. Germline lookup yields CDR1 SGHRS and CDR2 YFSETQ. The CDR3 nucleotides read TGCGCCAGCAGCTCCTCAGGGGGTGAGAAACTGTTTTTT. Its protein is CASSSSGGEKLFF. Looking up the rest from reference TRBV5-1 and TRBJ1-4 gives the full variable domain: KAGVTQTPRYLIKTRGQQVTLSCSPISGHRSVSWYQQTPGQGLQFLFEYFSETQRNKGNFPGRFSGRQFSNSRSEMNVSTLELGDSALYLCASSSSGGEKLFFGSGTQLSVL.

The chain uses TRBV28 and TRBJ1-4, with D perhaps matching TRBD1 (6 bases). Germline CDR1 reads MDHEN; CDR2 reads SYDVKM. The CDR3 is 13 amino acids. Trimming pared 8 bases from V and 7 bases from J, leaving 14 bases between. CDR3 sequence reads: CASLDRMPEKLFF. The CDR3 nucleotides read TGTGCCAGCCTTGACAGGATGCCTGAAAAACTGTTTTTT.

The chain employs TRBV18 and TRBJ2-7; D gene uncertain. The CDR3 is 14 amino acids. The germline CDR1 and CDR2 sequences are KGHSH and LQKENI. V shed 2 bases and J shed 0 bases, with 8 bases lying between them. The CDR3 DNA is TGTGCCAGCTCACCATCTTACAGCTCCTACGAGCAGTACTTC. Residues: CASSPSYSSYEQYF.

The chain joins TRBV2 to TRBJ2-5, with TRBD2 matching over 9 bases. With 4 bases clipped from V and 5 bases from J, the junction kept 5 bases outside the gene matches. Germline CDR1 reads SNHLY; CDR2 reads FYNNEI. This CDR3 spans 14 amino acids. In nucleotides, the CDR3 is TGTGCCAGCAGTGGATTAGCGGGAGTGGAGACCCAGTACTTC. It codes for CASSGLAGVETQYF.

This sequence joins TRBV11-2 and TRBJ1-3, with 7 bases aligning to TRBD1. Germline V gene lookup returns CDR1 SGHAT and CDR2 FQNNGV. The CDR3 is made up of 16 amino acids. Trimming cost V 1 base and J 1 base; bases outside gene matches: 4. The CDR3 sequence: CASSLGGTASGNTIYF. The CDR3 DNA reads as TGTGCCAGCAGCTTAGGGGGGACAGCTTCTGGAAACACCATATATTTT.

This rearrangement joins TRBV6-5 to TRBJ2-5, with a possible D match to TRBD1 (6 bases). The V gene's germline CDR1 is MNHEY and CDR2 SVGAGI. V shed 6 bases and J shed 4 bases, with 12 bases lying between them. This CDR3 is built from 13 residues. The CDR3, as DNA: TGTGCCAGCAGCTCCCCGACAGGAGAGACCCAGTACTTC. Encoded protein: CASSSPTGETQYF.

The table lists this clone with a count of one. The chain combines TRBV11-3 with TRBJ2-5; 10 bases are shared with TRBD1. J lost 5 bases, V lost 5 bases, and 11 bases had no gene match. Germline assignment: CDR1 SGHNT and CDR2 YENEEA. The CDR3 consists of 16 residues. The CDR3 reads CASSTGTGVGGETQYF. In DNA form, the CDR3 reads TGTGCCAGCAGCACCGGGACAGGGGTAGGAGGGGAGACCCAGTACTTC.

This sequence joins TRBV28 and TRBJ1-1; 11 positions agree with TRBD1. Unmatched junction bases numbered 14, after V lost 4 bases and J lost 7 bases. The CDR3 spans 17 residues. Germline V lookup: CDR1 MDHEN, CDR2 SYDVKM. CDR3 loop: CASSSGGTDRGHVEAFF. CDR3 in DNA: TGTGCCAGCAGTTCGGGGGGGACGGACAGGGGGCATGTTGAAGCTTTCTTT.